This T cell receptor (beta chain) was captured in a study of OX40 agonist ivuxolimab in advanced cancers. Regarding the complete study: The costimulatory receptor OX40 (CD134) was targeted by ivuxolimab, a fully human IgG2 agonistic monoclonal antibody. Intravenous ivuxolimab was administered to patients every 2 weeks at six dose levels: 0.01, 0.1, 0.3, 1.5, 3 and 10 mg/kg. Among the approximately 54 dose-escalation patients, about 20 had hepatocellular carcinoma, around 15 melanoma, 9 renal cell carcinoma and 9 head and neck cancer. A male proportion of 75% to 85% and a mean age of approximately 58 years, ranging from roughly 23 to 90, were recorded for the dose-escalation cohort. Patients were allowed to have had prior anti-PD-1, anti-PD-L1 or anti-CTLA-4 therapy, and around two fifths of the dose-escalation patients had been treated with checkpoint inhibitors. Partial responses occurred in three dose-escalation patients, of whom one had hepatocellular carcinoma and two had cutaneous melanoma. The point of sequencing TCRbeta in the periphery was to test whether ivuxolimab changed TCR sequence diversity and drove clonal T-cell expansion. The paper covers the monotherapy dose-escalation part of the phase I ivuxolimab trial, which included N ≈ 57 patients.

To sequence the TCRbeta CDR3 region, genomic DNA was isolated from the sorted cells. The immunoSEQ Assay was used to sequence the TCRbeta CDR3 regions. TCRdb retrieved this table from immuneACCESS and kept in-frame rearrangements only. Not all clones are present; in checked studies, unresolved V genes account for under half, and no reason is known for the remainder. This sample gives about 83,000 clones in total; over 80% of them show up just once. The top ten clonotypes cover 0.43% of the sample. The full study reports these points: At doses of 0.1 to 3.0 mg/kg, clonal expansion of both CD4+ and CD8+ T cells in blood was seen between baseline and week 6. After ivuxolimab, expanded clones were on average more numerous among CD8+ T cells than among CD4+ T cells. Low levels of normalized T-cell clonal expansion were also shown by some nonresponding patients. In the 0.1-3.0 mg/kg groups, partial responders had among the lowest normalized peripheral clonal expansion, particularly in CD8+ T cells. The antigen specificity of the clonally expanded peripheral T cells was not determined.

V was cut back by 5 bases and J by 6 bases, leaving a gap of 17 bases between them. Measured from the cysteine to the phenylalanine, the CDR3 is 15 residues long. The read is trimmed to its CDR3 DNA, 45 bases read in frame from base 1. According to the germline V gene (reference sequence), CDR1 reads SEHNR and CDR2 reads FQNEAQ. Patients with autoimmune disease history or receiving systemic immunosuppression were excluded from the trial. Peripheral blood for TCR sequencing was collected from all dose cohorts at baseline, on cycle 4 day 1, and on cycle 7 day 1. Samples came from an open-label, multicenter, first-in-human phase I dose-escalation trial of ivuxolimab. Adults with locally advanced or metastatic melanoma, renal cell carcinoma, hepatocellular carcinoma or head and neck squamous cell carcinoma were enrolled in the trial. Before TCR sequencing, CD4+ and CD8+ T cells were separately sorted from peripheral blood.

As to this clone: There is no known antigen for this receptor. One base away there is no much larger clone; base qualities are not given.

This material consisted of CD4+ or CD8+ T cells sorted from blood, taken in a trial of the OX40 agonist ivuxolimab. This TCR was sampled from an adult with an advanced solid tumor such as melanoma, head and neck, liver or kidney cancer. The rearranged segments are TRBV7-9 and TRBJ2-1; a weak D assignment points to TRBD2 (5 bases agree). The CDR3 reads as follows: CASSPRGSRLNEQFF. The DNA sequence is given as TGTGCCAGCAGCCCCCGGGGTAGTCGTCTCAATGAGCAGTTCTTC.